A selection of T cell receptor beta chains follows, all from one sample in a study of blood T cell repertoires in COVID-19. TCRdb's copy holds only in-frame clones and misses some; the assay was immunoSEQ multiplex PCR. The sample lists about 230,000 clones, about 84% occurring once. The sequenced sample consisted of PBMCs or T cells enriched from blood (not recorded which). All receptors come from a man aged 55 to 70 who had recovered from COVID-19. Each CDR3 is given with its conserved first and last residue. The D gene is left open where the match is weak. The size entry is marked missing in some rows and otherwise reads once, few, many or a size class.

cdr3_nt: TGTGCCAGCAGTGAAAGCGGGGGTTCGCACTATGGCTACACCTTC; cdr3_aa: CASSESGGSHYGYTF; d_call: .; clone_size: .; v_call: TRBV6-1; j_call: TRBJ1-2
cdr3_nt: TGCAGCGCCCTTGTCGGTGGCGGCGGTGGCTACACCTTC; cdr3_aa: CSALVGGGGGYTF; d_call: .; clone_size: once; v_call: TRBV29-1; j_call: TRBJ1-2
cdr3_nt: TGTGCCAGCAGCTTAGAGGGACAGGGCGACGAGCAGTACTTC; cdr3_aa: CASSLEGQGDEQYF; d_call: TRBD1; clone_size: .; v_call: TRBV7-2; j_call: TRBJ2-7
cdr3_nt: TGTGCCAGCAGCGCCCGGGACAAACCCTATGGCTACACCTTC; cdr3_aa: CASSARDKPYGYTF; d_call: .; clone_size: .; v_call: TRBV3-1/TRBV3-2; j_call: TRBJ1-2
cdr3_nt: TGTGCCAGCAGTCAGGGGGCGATTCAAGAGACCCAGTACTTC; cdr3_aa: CASSQGAIQETQYF; d_call: TRBD1; clone_size: .; v_call: TRBV11-2; j_call: TRBJ2-5
cdr3_nt: TGTGCCAGTAGTCGTCAGGGGACGAGCAATCAGCCCCAGCATTTT; cdr3_aa: CASSRQGTSNQPQHF; d_call: .; clone_size: .; v_call: TRBV19; j_call: TRBJ1-5
cdr3_nt: TGTGCCGGGGGACAGAGCTATAATTCACCCCTCCACTTT; cdr3_aa: CAGGQSYNSPLHF; d_call: TRBD1; clone_size: .; v_call: TRBV2; j_call: TRBJ1-6
cdr3_nt: TGCGCCAGCAGCTTGGATGCTATGGATTCACCCCTCCACTTT; cdr3_aa: CASSLDAMDSPLHF; d_call: .; clone_size: .; v_call: TRBV5-1; j_call: TRBJ1-6
cdr3_nt: TGTGCCAGTGGCCGGGAGGGTGGATGGGAAAAACTGTTTTTT; cdr3_aa: CASGREGGWEKLFF; d_call: .; clone_size: .; v_call: TRBV7-8; j_call: TRBJ1-4
cdr3_nt: TGTGCCAGCAGTTACTCCGGGGGTTCGGGCTACGAGCAGTACTTC; cdr3_aa: CASSYSGGSGYEQYF; d_call: .; clone_size: .; v_call: TRBV6-5; j_call: TRBJ2-7
cdr3_nt: TGTGCCAGCAGCGCCAAGGGGGCAGGGGGACTGAACACCGGGGAGCTGTTTTTT; cdr3_aa: CASSAKGAGGLNTGELFF; d_call: .; clone_size: few; v_call: TRBV9; j_call: TRBJ2-2
cdr3_nt: TGTGCCAGTAGTATAGTAACAGGGCTGAGCAATCAGCCCCAGCATTTT; cdr3_aa: CASSIVTGLSNQPQHF; d_call: .; clone_size: .; v_call: TRBV19; j_call: TRBJ1-5
cdr3_nt: TGCAGTGCTAGTAGCGGGGAGACCTACGAGCAGTACTTC; cdr3_aa: CSASSGETYEQYF; d_call: TRBD2; clone_size: .; v_call: TRBV20-1; j_call: TRBJ2-7
cdr3_nt: TGCGCCAGCAGCCCGGACCCGGGCGGGCAGCCCCAGCATTTT; cdr3_aa: CASSPDPGGQPQHF; d_call: .; clone_size: few; v_call: TRBV5-1; j_call: TRBJ1-5
cdr3_nt: TGTGCCAGCAGCCGCGGGGCAGCTAGCACAGATACGCAGTATTTT; cdr3_aa: CASSRGAASTDTQYF; d_call: .; clone_size: .; v_call: TRBV5-4; j_call: TRBJ2-3
cdr3_nt: TGTGCCAGCAGTCCGGGAGACAACAATGAGCAGTTCTTC; cdr3_aa: CASSPGDNNEQFF; d_call: .; clone_size: .; v_call: TRBV11-3; j_call: TRBJ2-1
cdr3_nt: TGTGCCAGCAGCGTAGTTGGACAGGGGCAAGAGACCCAGTACTTC; cdr3_aa: CASSVVGQGQETQYF; d_call: TRBD1; clone_size: once; v_call: TRBV9; j_call: TRBJ2-5
cdr3_nt: TGTGCCAGCAGCCAAGCCGCACTAGTCTCTGGGGCCAACGTCCTGACTTTC; cdr3_aa: CASSQAALVSGANVLTF; d_call: .; clone_size: .; v_call: TRBV3-1/TRBV3-2; j_call: TRBJ2-6
cdr3_nt: TGTGCCAGCAGTGAAGCTCTAGGGACAGGGGGCTACGAGCAGTACTTC; cdr3_aa: CASSEALGTGGYEQYF; d_call: TRBD1; clone_size: .; v_call: TRBV2; j_call: TRBJ2-7
cdr3_nt: TGTGCCAGCAGTTTAGGCGTGGGACAGGGGGCGAGAGGGGGGGGCAATGAGCAGTTCTTC; cdr3_aa: CASSLGVGQGARGGGNEQFF; d_call: TRBD1; clone_size: once; v_call: TRBV27; j_call: TRBJ2-1
cdr3_nt: TGTGCCAGCAGCCGCAGGACTAACCTATTAGGCTCCAATGAGCAGTTCTTC; cdr3_aa: CASSRRTNLLGSNEQFF; d_call: .; clone_size: few; v_call: TRBV7-9; j_call: TRBJ2-1
cdr3_nt: TGTGCCACCAGTGAATCAGGACTAGCGGGGGGCCTGAGCTCCTACAATGAGCAGTTCTTC; cdr3_aa: CATSESGLAGGLSSYNEQFF; d_call: TRBD2; clone_size: .; v_call: TRBV24-1; j_call: TRBJ2-1
cdr3_nt: TGTGCCAGCAGCTTCGATGGGAGCTATGGCTACACCTTC; cdr3_aa: CASSFDGSYGYTF; d_call: .; clone_size: .; v_call: TRBV7-3; j_call: TRBJ1-2
cdr3_nt: TGCGCCAGCAGCTCCGCCTTAGGGGTTAGCGAGCAGTACTTC; cdr3_aa: CASSSALGVSEQYF; d_call: .; clone_size: .; v_call: TRBV5-1; j_call: TRBJ2-7
cdr3_nt: TGTGCTAGTGGTTTGGGGACAGGGACTGCCGGGGAGCTGTTTTTT; cdr3_aa: CASGLGTGTAGELFF; d_call: TRBD1; clone_size: once; v_call: TRBV12-5; j_call: TRBJ2-2
cdr3_nt: TGTGCCAGCAGCGTAGCTGGCCCCACAGATACGCAGTATTTT; cdr3_aa: CASSVAGPTDTQYF; d_call: .; clone_size: .; v_call: TRBV9; j_call: TRBJ2-3
cdr3_nt: TGTGCCAGCAGCTTGAGACCCGGGACAGGTTATGGCTACACCTTC; cdr3_aa: CASSLRPGTGYGYTF; d_call: TRBD1; clone_size: .; v_call: TRBV11-2; j_call: TRBJ1-2
cdr3_nt: TGTGCTAGTGGTTGGGCTTTGAACACTGAAGCTTTCTTT; cdr3_aa: CASGWALNTEAFF; d_call: .; clone_size: .; v_call: TRBV12-5; j_call: TRBJ1-1
cdr3_nt: TGTGCCAGCAGCTCGCGATGGGAGGGCACTGAAGCTTTCTTT; cdr3_aa: CASSSRWEGTEAFF; d_call: .; clone_size: .; v_call: TRBV27; j_call: TRBJ1-1
cdr3_nt: TGTGCCAGCAGCGAGCAAACAGGGGCTGGGAACACTGAAGCTTTCTTT; cdr3_aa: CASSEQTGAGNTEAFF; d_call: TRBD1; clone_size: .; v_call: TRBV11-3; j_call: TRBJ1-1
cdr3_nt: TGTGCCAGCAGCCAAGATCTAACTAGCGGGGGGTATAATGAGCAGTTCTTC; cdr3_aa: CASSQDLTSGGYNEQFF; d_call: TRBD2; clone_size: .; v_call: TRBV14; j_call: TRBJ2-1
cdr3_nt: TGTGCCAGCAACAGAGCCAATCAGCCCCAGCATTTT; cdr3_aa: CASNRANQPQHF; d_call: .; clone_size: .; v_call: TRBV6-5; j_call: TRBJ1-5
cdr3_nt: TGTGCCACCAGTGGATGGGGTCAGCGGAACACCATATATTTT; cdr3_aa: CATSGWGQRNTIYF; d_call: .; clone_size: .; v_call: TRBV15; j_call: TRBJ1-3
cdr3_nt: TGTGCCAGCAGTTTATCGCTAGCGGCGGGAGAGACCCAGTACTTC; cdr3_aa: CASSLSLAAGETQYF; d_call: TRBD2; clone_size: .; v_call: TRBV27; j_call: TRBJ2-5
cdr3_nt: TGTGCCAGCAGCCCCCCAATGGGGCCAGGGCAGTTCTTC; cdr3_aa: CASSPPMGPGQFF; d_call: .; clone_size: .; v_call: TRBV11-3; j_call: TRBJ2-1
cdr3_nt: TGTGCCAGCTCTCGGACAGAGACCTACGAGCAGTACTTC; cdr3_aa: CASSRTETYEQYF; d_call: .; clone_size: few; v_call: TRBV27; j_call: TRBJ2-7
cdr3_nt: TGTGCCAGCACCGGGTGGGGGGGCCGCAATCAGCCCCAGCATTTT; cdr3_aa: CASTGWGGRNQPQHF; d_call: .; clone_size: once; v_call: TRBV28; j_call: TRBJ1-5
cdr3_nt: TGTGCCAGCAGCCCCGCGGGGGGGGCCTACGAGCAGTACTTC; cdr3_aa: CASSPAGGAYEQYF; d_call: TRBD2; clone_size: .; v_call: TRBV7-3; j_call: TRBJ2-7
cdr3_nt: TGTGCCAGCAGTGAAATTGGGTCAGGGTCCTACGAGCAGTACTTC; cdr3_aa: CASSEIGSGSYEQYF; d_call: .; clone_size: .; v_call: TRBV6-1; j_call: TRBJ2-7
cdr3_nt: TGTGCCAGCAGCAAACGGGACTCTGGAAACACCATATATTTT; cdr3_aa: CASSKRDSGNTIYF; d_call: .; clone_size: .; v_call: TRBV7-2; j_call: TRBJ1-3
cdr3_nt: TGTGCCAGCAGCTTGCCAGGGTTAAGCGAGCAGTACTTC; cdr3_aa: CASSLPGLSEQYF; d_call: .; clone_size: once; v_call: TRBV5-4; j_call: TRBJ2-7